Below, one T cell receptor (beta chain) is given with its context. The entry originates in a study of T cell changes during pregnancy in multiple sclerosis. TCRdb keeps only in-frame clones here, not all; method: immunoSEQ multiplex PCR. The sample holds tens of thousands of clones; 80% to 95% are singletons and the top ten take 1.3%. This CDR3 spans 16 amino acids. Germline CDR1 and CDR2: MGHRA and YSYEKL. Trimming took 4 bases from V and 2 from J, leaving 14 bases between them. Specimen: peripheral blood. The chain employs TRBV4-1 and TRBJ2-2; tentative D call: TRBD2 (7 bases). This TCR derives from a female donor with multiple sclerosis, enrolled in a pregnancy study. CDR3 DNA: TGCGCCAGCAGCCGCAATGCGGGGGCTAACACCGGGGAGCTGTTTTTT. It yields the protein CASSRNAGANTGELFF.